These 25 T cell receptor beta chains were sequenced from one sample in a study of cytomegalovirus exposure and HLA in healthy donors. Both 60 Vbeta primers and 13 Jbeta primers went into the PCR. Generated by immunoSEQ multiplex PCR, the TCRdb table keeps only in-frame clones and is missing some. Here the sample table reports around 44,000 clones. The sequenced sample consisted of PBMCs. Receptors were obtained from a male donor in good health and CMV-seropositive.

CDR3 sequence reads: CASSPPVTEAFF. The CDR3 DNA reads TGTGCCAGCAGTCCCCCGGTCACTGAAGCTTTCTTT. The chain links TRBV28 to TRBJ1-1, with D unresolved. Trimming left V 5 bases short and J 4 bases short, with 8 bases between. This CDR3 has 12 amino acids. The V gene's germline CDR1 is MDHEN and CDR2 SYDVKM. The whole variable domain, filled in from reference TRBV28 and TRBJ1-1, reads DVKVTQSSRYLVKRTGEKVFLECVQDMDHENMFWYRQDPGLGLRLIYFSYDVKMKEKGDIPEGYSVSREKKERFSLILESASTNQTSMYLCASSPPVTEAFFGQGTRLTVV.

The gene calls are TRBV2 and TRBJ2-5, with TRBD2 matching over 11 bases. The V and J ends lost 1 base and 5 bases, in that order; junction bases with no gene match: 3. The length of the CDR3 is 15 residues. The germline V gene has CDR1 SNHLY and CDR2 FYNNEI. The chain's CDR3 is CASSEGTSGLETQYF. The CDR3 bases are TGTGCCAGCAGTGAAGGGACTAGCGGGCTGGAGACCCAGTACTTC.

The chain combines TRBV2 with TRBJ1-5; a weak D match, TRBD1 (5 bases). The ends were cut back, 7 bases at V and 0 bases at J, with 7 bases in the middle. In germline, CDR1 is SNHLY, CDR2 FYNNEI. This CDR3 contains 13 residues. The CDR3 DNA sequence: TGTGCCAGCAAACAGGATAGCAATCAGCCCCAGCATTTT. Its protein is CASKQDSNQPQHF.

The CDR3 nucleotides are TGTGCCAGCAGTGAACTAAGCTCCTACGAGCAGTACTTC. It translates to CASSELSSYEQYF. V and J are TRBV2 and TRBJ2-7; D not resolved. The V end was cut by 2 bases, the J end by 0 bases, with 5 bases between. From germline, CDR1 is SNHLY and CDR2 FYNNEI. This CDR3 spans 13 amino acids.

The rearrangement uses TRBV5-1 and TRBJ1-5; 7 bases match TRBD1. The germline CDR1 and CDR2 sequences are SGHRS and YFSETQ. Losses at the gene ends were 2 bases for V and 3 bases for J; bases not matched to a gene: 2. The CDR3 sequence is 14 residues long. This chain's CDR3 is CASSLTGDNQPQHF. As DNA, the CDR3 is TGCGCCAGCAGCTTAACAGGGGACAATCAGCCCCAGCATTTT.

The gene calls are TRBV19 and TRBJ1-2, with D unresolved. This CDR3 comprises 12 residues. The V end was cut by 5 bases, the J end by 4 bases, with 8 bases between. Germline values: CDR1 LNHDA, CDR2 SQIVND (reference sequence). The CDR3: CASSFGVYGYTF. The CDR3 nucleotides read TGTGCCAGTAGTTTCGGGGTCTATGGCTACACCTTC. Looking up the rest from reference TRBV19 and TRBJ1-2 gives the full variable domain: DGGITQSPKYLFRKEGQNVTLSCEQNLNHDAMYWYRQDPGQGLRLIYYSQIVNDFQKGDIAEGYSVSREKKESFPLTVTSAQKNPTAFYLCASSFGVYGYTFGSGTRLTVV.

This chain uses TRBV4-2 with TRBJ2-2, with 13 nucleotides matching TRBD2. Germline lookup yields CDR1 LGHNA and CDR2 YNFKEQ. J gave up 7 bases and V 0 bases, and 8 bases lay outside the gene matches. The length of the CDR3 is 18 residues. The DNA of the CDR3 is TGTGCCAGCAGCCAAGAGGGCACTAGCGGGGGGGATGGCGGGGAGCTGTTTTTT. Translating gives CASSQEGTSGGDGGELFF.

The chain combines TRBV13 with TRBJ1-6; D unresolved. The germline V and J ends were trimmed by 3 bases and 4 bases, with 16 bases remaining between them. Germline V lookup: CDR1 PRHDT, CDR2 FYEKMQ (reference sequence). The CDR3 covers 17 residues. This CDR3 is CASSFLGPAGYNSPLHF. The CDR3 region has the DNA TGTGCCAGCAGCTTCTTGGGCCCCGCGGGATATAATTCACCCCTCCACTTT.

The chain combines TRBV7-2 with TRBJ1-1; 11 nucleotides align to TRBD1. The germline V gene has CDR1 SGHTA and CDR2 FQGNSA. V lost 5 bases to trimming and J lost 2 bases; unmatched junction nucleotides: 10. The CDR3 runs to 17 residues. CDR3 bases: TGTGCCAGCAGCGTCGGGACAGGGGGAATGGGAAACACTGAAGCTTTCTTT. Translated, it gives CASSVGTGGMGNTEAFF.

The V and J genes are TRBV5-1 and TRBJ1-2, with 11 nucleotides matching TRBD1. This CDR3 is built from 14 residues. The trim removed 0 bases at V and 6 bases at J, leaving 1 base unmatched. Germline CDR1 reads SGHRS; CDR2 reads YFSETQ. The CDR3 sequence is CASSLGTGGHGYTF. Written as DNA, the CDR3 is TGCGCCAGCAGCTTGGGGACAGGGGGCCATGGCTACACCTTC.

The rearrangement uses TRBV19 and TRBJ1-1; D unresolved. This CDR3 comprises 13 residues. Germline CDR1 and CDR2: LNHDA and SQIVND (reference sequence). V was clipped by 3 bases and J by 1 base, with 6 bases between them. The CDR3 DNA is TGTGCCAGTAGTATTGAGGCGAACACTGAAGCTTTCTTT. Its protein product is CASSIEANTEAFF.

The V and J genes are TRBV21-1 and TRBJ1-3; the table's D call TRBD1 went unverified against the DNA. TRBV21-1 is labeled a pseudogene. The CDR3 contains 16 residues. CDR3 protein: CASSKAPYREWNTIYF. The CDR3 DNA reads TGTGCCAGCAGCAAAGCGCCTTACAGGGAATGGAACACCATATATTTT.

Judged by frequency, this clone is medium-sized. In nucleotides, the CDR3 is TGTGCCAGCAGTTACTCCAGAACAGGGAGCCCTGGCTACACCTTC. It translates to CASSYSRTGSPGYTF. The chain is built from TRBV6-5 and TRBJ1-2; the D gene is possibly TRBD1 (6 bases). Germline V gene lookup returns CDR1 MNHEY and CDR2 SVGAGI. The CDR3 is 15 amino acids. V was pared by 0 bases and J by 7 bases, with 15 bases between.

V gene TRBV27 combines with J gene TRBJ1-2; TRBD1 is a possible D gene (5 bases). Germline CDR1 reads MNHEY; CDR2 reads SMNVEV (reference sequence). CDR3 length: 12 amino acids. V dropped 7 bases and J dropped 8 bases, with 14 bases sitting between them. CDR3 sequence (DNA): TGTGCCAGCATGCACCGGGGGGAGGGCTACACCTTC. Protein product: CASMHRGEGYTF.

CDR3 sequence: CASSLGGGMNTEAFF. CDR3 DNA: TGCGCCAGCAGCTTGGGTGGGGGGATGAACACTGAAGCTTTCTTT. The J gene is TRBJ1-1, the V gene TRBV5-1; D is perhaps TRBD1 (5 bases). Trimming took off 0 bases at V and 0 bases at J, with 9 bases between the two ends. This CDR3 is 15 amino acids long. Germline CDR1 reads SGHRS; CDR2 reads YFSETQ.

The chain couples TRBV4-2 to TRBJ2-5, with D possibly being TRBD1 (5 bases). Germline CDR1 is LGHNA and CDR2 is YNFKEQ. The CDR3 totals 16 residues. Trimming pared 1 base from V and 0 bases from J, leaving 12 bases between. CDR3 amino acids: CASSQGLGVNQETQYF. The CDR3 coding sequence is TGTGCCAGCAGCCAAGGGTTAGGGGTGAACCAAGAGACCCAGTACTTC.

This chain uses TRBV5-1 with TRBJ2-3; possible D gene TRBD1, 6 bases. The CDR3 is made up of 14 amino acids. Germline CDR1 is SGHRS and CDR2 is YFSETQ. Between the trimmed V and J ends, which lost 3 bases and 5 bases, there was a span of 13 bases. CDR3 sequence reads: CASSSGQILDTQYF. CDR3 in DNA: TGCGCCAGCAGCTCCGGACAGATTCTAGATACGCAGTATTTT.

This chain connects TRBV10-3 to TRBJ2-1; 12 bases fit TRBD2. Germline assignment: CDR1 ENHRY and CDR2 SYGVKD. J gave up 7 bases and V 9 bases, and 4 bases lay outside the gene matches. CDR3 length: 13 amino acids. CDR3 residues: CAIASGGANEQFF. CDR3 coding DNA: TGTGCCATAGCTAGCGGGGGGGCGAATGAGCAGTTCTTC.

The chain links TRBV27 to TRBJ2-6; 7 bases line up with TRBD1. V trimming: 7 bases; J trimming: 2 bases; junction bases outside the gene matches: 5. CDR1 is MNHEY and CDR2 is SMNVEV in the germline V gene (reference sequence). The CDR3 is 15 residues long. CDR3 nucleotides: TGTGCCAGCACAACAGGGGTGGCTGGGGCCAACGTCCTGACTTTC. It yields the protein CASTTGVAGANVLTF.

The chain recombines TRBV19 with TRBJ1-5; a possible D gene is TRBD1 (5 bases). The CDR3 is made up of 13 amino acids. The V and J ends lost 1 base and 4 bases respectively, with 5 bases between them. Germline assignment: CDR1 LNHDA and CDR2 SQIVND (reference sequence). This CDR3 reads CASSIGQNQPQHF. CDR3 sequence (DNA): TGTGCCAGTAGTATAGGACAGAATCAGCCCCAGCATTTT.

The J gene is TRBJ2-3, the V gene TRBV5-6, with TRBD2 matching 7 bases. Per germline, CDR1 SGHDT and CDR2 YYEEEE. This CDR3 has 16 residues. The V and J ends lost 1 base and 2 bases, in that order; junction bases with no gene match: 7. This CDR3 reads CASSLPPGGPTDTQYF. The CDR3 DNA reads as TGTGCCAGCAGCTTGCCCCCGGGGGGACCCACAGATACGCAGTATTTT.

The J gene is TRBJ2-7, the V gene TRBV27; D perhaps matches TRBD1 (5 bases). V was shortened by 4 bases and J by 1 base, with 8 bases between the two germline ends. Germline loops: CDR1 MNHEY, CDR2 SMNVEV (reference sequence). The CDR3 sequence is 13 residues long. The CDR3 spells CASSYKGSYEQYF. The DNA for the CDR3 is TGTGCCAGCAGTTATAAGGGGTCCTACGAGCAGTACTTC.

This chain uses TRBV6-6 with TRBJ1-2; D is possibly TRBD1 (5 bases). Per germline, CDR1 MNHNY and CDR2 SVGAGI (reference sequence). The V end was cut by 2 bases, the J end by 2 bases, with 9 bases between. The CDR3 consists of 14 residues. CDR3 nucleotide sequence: TGTGCCAGCAGTTACAGTTGGGGCAACTATGGCTACACCTTC. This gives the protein CASSYSWGNYGYTF.

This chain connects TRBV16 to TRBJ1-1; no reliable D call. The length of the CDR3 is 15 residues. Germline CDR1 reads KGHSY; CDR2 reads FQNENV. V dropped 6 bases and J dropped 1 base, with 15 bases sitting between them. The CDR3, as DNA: TGTGCCAGCAGTGCCATGGGCAGCAGGAACACTGAAGCTTTCTTT. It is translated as CASSAMGSRNTEAFF.

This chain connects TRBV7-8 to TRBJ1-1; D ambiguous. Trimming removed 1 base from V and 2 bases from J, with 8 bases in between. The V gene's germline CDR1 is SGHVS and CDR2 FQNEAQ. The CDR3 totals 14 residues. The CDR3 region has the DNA TGTGCCAGCAGCTTAGTCTCAGGAAACACTGAAGCTTTCTTT. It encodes CASSLVSGNTEAFF.